This T cell receptor beta chain was found in a study of blood T cells in healthy people across ages. Study observations and caveats: There were more naive CD4+ cells and higher diversity in long-lived donors than in aged donors.

This clonotype has ten or more counts. The target antigen is unknown. The germline V gene has CDR1 SGHRS and CDR2 YFSETQ. This CDR3 is 14 amino acids long. V was clipped by 7 bases and J by 5 bases, with 16 bases between them. The use of a sample-barcoded 5' primer and a J-beta primer mix characterized a second PCR of about 6 to 12 cycles. TCRdb reprocessed the 5' RACE reads via MiXCR and lists one record per CDR3 protein. There are over 550,000 distinct CDR3 sequences in the sample; about 28% occur only once, and 15% to 18% lies in the top ten. V gene TRBV5-1 combines with J gene TRBJ2-1; D assignment may be TRBD1 or TRBD2 (5 bases each). Sequencing was carried out using blood. The sequence was obtained from a woman aged 80 or over in good health. The CDR3 protein is CASAGRVIDNEQFF. The CDR3 DNA follows: TGCGCCAGCGCAGGGAGAGTGATAGACAATGAGCAGTTCTTC.